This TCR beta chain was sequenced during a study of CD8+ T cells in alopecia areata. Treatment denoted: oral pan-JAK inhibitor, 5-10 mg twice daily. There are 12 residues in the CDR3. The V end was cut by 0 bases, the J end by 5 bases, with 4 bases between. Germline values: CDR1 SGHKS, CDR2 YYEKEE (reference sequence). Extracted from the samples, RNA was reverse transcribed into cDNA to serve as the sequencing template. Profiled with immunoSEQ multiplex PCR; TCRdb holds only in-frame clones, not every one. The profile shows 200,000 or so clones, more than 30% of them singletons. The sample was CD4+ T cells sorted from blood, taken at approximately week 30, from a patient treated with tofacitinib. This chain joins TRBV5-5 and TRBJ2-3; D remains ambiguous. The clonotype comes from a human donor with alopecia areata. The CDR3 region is CASSLVLDTQYF. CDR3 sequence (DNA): TGTGCCAGCAGCTTGGTGTTAGATACGCAGTATTTT.